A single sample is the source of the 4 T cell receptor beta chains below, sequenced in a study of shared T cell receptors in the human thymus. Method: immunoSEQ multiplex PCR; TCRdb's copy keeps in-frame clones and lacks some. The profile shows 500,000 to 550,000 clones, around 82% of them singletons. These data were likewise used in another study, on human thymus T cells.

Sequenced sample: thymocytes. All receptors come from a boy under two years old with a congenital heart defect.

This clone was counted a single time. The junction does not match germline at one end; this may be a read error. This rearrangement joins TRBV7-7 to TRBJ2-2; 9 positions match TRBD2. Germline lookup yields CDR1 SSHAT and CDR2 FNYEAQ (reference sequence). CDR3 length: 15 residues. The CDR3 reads CASSLSGRYTGELFF. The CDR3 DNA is TGTGCTAGCAGCCTGAGCGGGAGGTACACCGGGGAGCTGTTTTTT.

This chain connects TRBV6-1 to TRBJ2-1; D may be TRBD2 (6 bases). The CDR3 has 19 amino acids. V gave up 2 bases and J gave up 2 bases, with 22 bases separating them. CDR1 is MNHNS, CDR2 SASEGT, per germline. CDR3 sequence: CASSELRRPLASTYNEQFF. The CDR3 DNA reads TGTGCCAGCAGTGAACTGAGGCGGCCTCTAGCGTCTACCTACAATGAGCAGTTCTTC.

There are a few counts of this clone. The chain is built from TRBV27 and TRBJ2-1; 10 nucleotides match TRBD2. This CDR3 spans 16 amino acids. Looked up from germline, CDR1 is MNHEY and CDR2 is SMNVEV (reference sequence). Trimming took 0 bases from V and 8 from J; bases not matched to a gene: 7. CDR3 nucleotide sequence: TGTGCCAGCAGTTTATCGAGCGGGAGGGCCAAGGATGAGCAGTTCTTC. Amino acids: CASSLSSGRAKDEQFF.

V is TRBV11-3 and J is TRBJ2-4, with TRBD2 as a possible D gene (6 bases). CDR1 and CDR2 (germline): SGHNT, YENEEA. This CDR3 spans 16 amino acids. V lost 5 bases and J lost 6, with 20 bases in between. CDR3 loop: CASSPLVPGAGNIQYF. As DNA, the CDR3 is TGTGCCAGCAGCCCCCTCGTCCCGGGAGCGGGAAACATTCAGTACTTC. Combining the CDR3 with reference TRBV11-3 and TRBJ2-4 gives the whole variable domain EAGVVQSPRYKIIEKKQPVAFWCNPISGHNTLYWYLQNLGQGPELLIRYENEEAVDDSQLPKDRFSAERLKGVDSTLKIQPAELGDSAVYLCASSPLVPGAGNIQYFGAGTRLSVL.